This TCR beta chain comes out of a study of T cells in Graves' hyperthyroidism and ophthalmopathy (dated by TCRdb to about 2019). Background for the entire study: Peripheral blood was sampled at the time of initial diagnosis, prior to any treatment. Thyroid tissue and blood T-cell repertoires from several Graves' hyperthyroidism patients were also compared in the study. An independent validation cohort of under 20 hyperthyroidism patients and 15 or so patients who later progressed to ophthalmopathy tested prospective prediction of ophthalmopathy. The roughly 91 discovery patients were randomly split 7:3 into training and test sets. A discovery cohort of about a hundred patients, roughly 45 with Graves' ophthalmopathy and roughly 59 with stable Graves' hyperthyroidism, was used to find distinguishing TCR V-J signatures. After sampling, hyperthyroidism patients received methimazole starting at 30 mg daily, and ophthalmopathy patients received high-dose intravenous methylprednisolone. According to the paper, TCR Vbeta CDR3 sequencing was carried out on 135 peripheral blood samples, which came from fewer than 50 ophthalmopathy, 75 or so hyperthyroidism and about 17 progressor patients. Broad study findings and their caveats: Most expanded thyroid clonotypes (frequency above 0.001) were also detected in blood, a finding suggesting that blood repertoires may reflect thyroid immune responses. Sample size was not statistically predetermined, and investigators were not blinded to group allocation. Ophthalmopathy was separated from stable hyperthyroidism by a 13 V-J signature model, with approximately 85% sensitivity and around 81% specificity obtained in cross-validation and 80%/75% obtained in testing. In validation, the model predicted progression to ophthalmopathy with about 71% sensitivity and about 72% specificity, a median of 6.5 months before onset.

TCR beta CDR3 regions were amplified from RNA transcripts. A first-round RT-PCR of the TCR CDR3 used the HTBI primer set with the Qiagen OneStep RT-PCR kit. A second multiplex PCR round built the libraries, followed by size selection and purification. Paired-end sequencing of the libraries was performed with 100 bp reads on an Illumina HiSeq2000. The source study handled its data this way. SOAPnuke was used to process the raw data, with reads discarded if the reads contained adapters or uncalled bases, had a mean Phred below 15, or lacked an exact constant-primer or identifier match. High-quality paired reads were merged with COPE v1.2.5, and unique nucleotide sequences were defined as clonotypes. MiTCR v1.1 was used to align the clonotypes against IMGT TRBV, TRBD and TRBJ reference segments. The analysis included only V-J combinations with a frequency above 0.0001, which together covered 99% to 99.2% of the repertoires. The TCS score was defined as the ratio of F50 (clonal expansion) to E x V (chaos), calculated using BLOSUM62-based TCRdist between CDR3 peptides within each V-J. Welch's t-statistics and random forest reduced around 520 V-J features to 13, which were used in a naive Bayes classifier (R e1071). TCRdb redid the processing of the public reads, applying fastp at Q25 and MiXCR, and retained in-frame beta chains. Here each entry gathers all rows of one CDR3 protein and keeps the most common genes and DNA. The V and J calls and clone size come from TCRdb's table, not from the authors' own analysis. Within this sample are approximately 600,000 distinct CDR3 sequences, with about 16% of them counted one time only. The ten largest clonotypes hold less than 4.5% of the sample.

From cysteine to phenylalanine, the CDR3 is 15 amino acids long. CDR3 DNA is the only sequence kept; it has 45 bases, read in frame from the first base. V is pruned by 4 bases and J by 4 bases, leaving 8 bases of the junction without a gene match. CDR1 and CDR2 are read off the germline V gene as MDHEN and SYDVKM. Stable Graves' hyperthyroidism was defined as no progression to ophthalmopathy during 18 months of follow-up. The hyperthyroidism patients were between 18 and 65 years old and newly diagnosed, with a disease duration of less than 2 months. The study excluded patients with uncontrolled infections, other autoimmune diseases, pregnancy or lactation. Diagnoses relied on clinical symptoms, serum thyroxine and TRAb, thyroid ultrasound and orbital computed tomography. PBMCs were isolated from approximately 10 ml of fresh peripheral blood by Ficoll-Paque density gradient centrifugation. Total RNA was extracted with Trizol reagent, and quality was checked on an Agilent 2100 Bioanalyzer.

Remarks on this clonotype: The antigen it recognizes is unknown. The input lacks base qualities; no much larger clone sits a single base away.

The specimen sequenced was blood. This clonotype was sampled from a woman between 25 and 40 years old with Graves' hyperthyroidism. The chain couples TRBV28 to TRBJ2-5, and 8 junction bases match TRBD1. CDR3 reads: CASSSFRGQVETQYF. The bases are TGTGCCAGCAGTTCCTTCAGGGGGCAAGTAGAGACCCAGTACTTC.